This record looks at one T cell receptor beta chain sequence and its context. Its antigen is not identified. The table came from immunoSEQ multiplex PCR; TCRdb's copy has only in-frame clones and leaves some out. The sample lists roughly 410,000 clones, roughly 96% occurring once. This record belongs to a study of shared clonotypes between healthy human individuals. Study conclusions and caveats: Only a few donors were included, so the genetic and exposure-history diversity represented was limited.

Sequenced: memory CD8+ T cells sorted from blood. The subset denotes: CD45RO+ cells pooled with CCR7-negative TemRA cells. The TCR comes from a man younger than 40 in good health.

The CDR3 sequence is CAWSVGQSYEQYF. DNA of the CDR3: TGTGCCTGGAGTGTAGGGCAGTCCTACGAGCAGTACTTC. This chain uses TRBV30 with TRBJ2-7; unclear D gene. The CDR3 totals 13 residues. The germline V and J ends were trimmed by 0 bases and 1 base, with 7 bases remaining between them. Germline values: CDR1 GTSNPN, CDR2 SVGIG (reference sequence).